The rows below give T cell receptor beta chains drawn from one sample of a study of vaccination and CD4 T cells after COVID-19. No antigen has been assigned to these receptors. One entry per CDR3 protein results from TCRdb running MiXCR on the PCR reads. The sample shows nearly 15,000 distinct CDR3 sequences, about 48% of them seen only once. The sample consisted of CD4+ T cells from blood, cultured in vitro, taken before SARS-CoV-2 vaccination. Every receptor here comes from a human donor who had recovered from COVID-19. Each CDR3 is given with its conserved first and last residue. The order of the fields is J gene, D gene, clone size, V gene, CDR3 protein, CDR3 DNA. D genes are given only for firm matches. The size of a clone is reported for some rows only, either as once, few or many, or as a class for expanded clones.

TRBJ1-2 | NA | few | TRBV6-5 | CASSYRRQRGGGYTF | TGTGCCAGCAGTTACAGAAGACAGAGAGGGGGAGGCTACACCTTC
TRBJ1-1 | NA | NA | TRBV7-9 | CASSHLGRRGMNTEAFF | TGTGCCAGCAGCCACTTGGGACGCAGGGGCATGAACACTGAAGCTTTCTTT
TRBJ2-5 | TRBD2 | NA | TRBV7-9 | CASSVGLAGLQETQYF | TGTGCCAGCAGCGTAGGACTAGCGGGGCTTCAAGAGACCCAGTACTTC
TRBJ1-6 | NA | few | TRBV7-8 | CASSPHYGRSVNSPLHF | TGTGCCAGCAGCCCCCATTATGGGCGGTCTGTTAATTCACCCCTCCACTTT
TRBJ1-6 | TRBD1 | few | TRBV7-9 | CASSWGGTGSSPLHF | TGTGCCAGCAGCTGGGGCGGGACAGGGAGTTCGCCCCTCCACTTT
TRBJ2-3 | TRBD1 | NA | TRBV7-2 | CASSLDRGRTDTQYF | TGTGCCAGCAGCTTGGACAGGGGACGCACAGATACGCAGTATTTT
TRBJ1-6 | TRBD1 | few | TRBV7-8 | CASSGRRLTADRVGSPLHF | TGTGCCAGCAGCGGCCGACGCTTGACCGCTGACAGGGTTGGTTCACCCCTCCACTTT
TRBJ2-3 | NA | NA | TRBV7-9 | CASSLAGRRGGTQYF | TGTGCCAGCAGCTTAGCGGGGCGCCGAGGAGGGACGCAGTATTTT
TRBJ1-6 | TRBD1 | few | TRBV27 | CASSPGQGNSPLHF | TGTGCCAGCAGTCCGGGACAGGGTAATTCACCCCTCCACTTT
TRBJ2-4 | NA | NA | TRBV20-1 | CSATSTPGSSAKNIQYF | TGCAGTGCTACCTCTACACCCGGGAGTTCAGCCAAAAACATTCAGTACTTC
TRBJ1-5 | NA | NA | TRBV5-6 | CASSLYRNQPQHF | TGTGCCAGCAGCCTGTACCGCAATCAGCCCCAGCATTTT
TRBJ1-2 | NA | once | TRBV19 | CASSRPGGDNYGYTF | TGTGCCAGTAGTAGGCCCGGCGGGGATAACTATGGCTACACCTTC
TRBJ2-1 | TRBD2 | once | TRBV10-3 | CAISESPRVAGTNEQFF | TGTGCCATCAGTGAGTCTCCCCGAGTAGCGGGCACCAATGAGCAGTTCTTC
TRBJ1-6 | TRBD1 | NA | TRBV27 | CASSSPGGPGWSPLHF | TGTGCCAGCAGTTCCCCAGGGGGGCCGGGTTGGTCACCCCTCCACTTT
TRBJ2-7 | NA | NA | TRBV20-1 | CSAEGEGAGAYEQYF | TGCAGTGCTGAGGGGGAAGGGGCGGGGGCCTACGAGCAGTACTTC
TRBJ2-5 | NA | NA | TRBV11-2 | CASRVGRGNPQETQYF | TGTGCCAGCAGAGTAGGTCGCGGGAATCCCCAAGAGACCCAGTACTTC
TRBJ2-2 | TRBD2 | NA | TRBV24-1 | CATSDRKESGTSGSRGRELFF | TGTGCCACCAGTGACCGTAAAGAAAGCGGGACTAGCGGGAGTCGTGGTCGGGAGCTGTTTTTT
TRBJ1-1 | TRBD1 | NA | TRBV11-3 | CATHPGQGARTEAFF | TGTGCCACCCACCCGGGACAGGGGGCGAGGACTGAAGCTTTCTTT
TRBJ1-3 | TRBD1 | NA | TRBV15 | CATSRGEGGASGNTIYF | TGTGCCACCAGCAGAGGGGAAGGGGGCGCCTCTGGAAACACCATATATTTT
TRBJ1-3 | NA | few | TRBV20-1 | CSAQPTGTRPGNTIYF | TGCAGTGCCCAACCTACAGGGACGCGGCCTGGAAACACCATATATTTT
TRBJ2-1 | TRBD2 | once | TRBV5-4 | CASSLELAGEQFF | TGTGCCAGCAGCTTGGAACTAGCGGGAGAGCAGTTCTTC
TRBJ1-5 | TRBD1 | few | TRBV19 | CASSPGQFNQPQHF | TGTGCCAGTAGTCCGGGACAGTTCAATCAGCCCCAGCATTTT
TRBJ1-2 | NA | NA | TRBV6-1 | CASSPTANYGYTF | TGTGCCAGCAGTCCCACAGCTAACTATGGCTACACCTTC
TRBJ2-3 | NA | NA | TRBV5-3 | CASSLRPGAPDTQYF | TGTGCCAGCAGCCTCCGCCCGGGAGCCCCAGATACGCAGTATTTT
TRBJ2-7 | TRBD2 | few | TRBV2 | CAFSAAGASYEQYF | TGTGCCTTCTCGGCAGCGGGGGCCTCCTACGAGCAGTACTTC
TRBJ1-1 | NA | once | TRBV18 | CASSNEGEAFF | TGTGCCAGCTCCAACGAGGGGGAAGCTTTCTTT
TRBJ1-6 | NA | NA | TRBV6-1 | CASTSRGLVYNSPLHF | TGTGCCAGCACTTCCCGGGGGTTAGTCTATAATTCACCCCTCCACTTT
TRBJ1-2 | NA | few | TRBV2 | CASRMHRVYGYTF | TGTGCCAGCAGGATGCACAGGGTCTATGGCTACACCTTC
TRBJ2-3 | TRBD2 | NA | TRBV5-1 | CASSLLASGRTDTQYF | TGCGCCAGCAGCTTGTTGGCTAGCGGGAGGACAGATACGCAGTATTTT
TRBJ2-5 | TRBD1 | few | TRBV7-6 | CASSLGTGGNQETQYF | TGTGCCAGCAGCTTAGGTACAGGGGGCAACCAAGAGACCCAGTACTTC
TRBJ1-5 | NA | NA | TRBV6-2/TRBV6-3 | CASSNRLNQPQHF | TGTGCCAGCAGTAACAGATTAAATCAGCCCCAGCATTTT
TRBJ1-2 | NA | NA | TRBV5-1 | CASSWGAAYGYTF | TGCGCCAGCAGCTGGGGGGCGGCCTATGGCTACACCTTC
TRBJ1-2 | TRBD1 | NA | TRBV6-5 | CASSYSKGGVGYTF | TGTGCCAGCAGTTACTCGAAAGGGGGCGTTGGCTACACCTTC